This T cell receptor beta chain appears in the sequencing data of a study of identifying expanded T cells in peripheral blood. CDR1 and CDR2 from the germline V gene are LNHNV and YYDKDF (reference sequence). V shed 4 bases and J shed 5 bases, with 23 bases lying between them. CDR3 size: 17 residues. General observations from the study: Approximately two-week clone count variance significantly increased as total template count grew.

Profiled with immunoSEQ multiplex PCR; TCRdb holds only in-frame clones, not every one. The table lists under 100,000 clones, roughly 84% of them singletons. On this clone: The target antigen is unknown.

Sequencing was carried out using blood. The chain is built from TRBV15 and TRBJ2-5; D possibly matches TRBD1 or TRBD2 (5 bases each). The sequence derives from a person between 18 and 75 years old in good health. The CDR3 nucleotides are TGTGCCACCAGCACGGCGACAATACAGGAGGCGCGGGAGACCCAGTACTTC. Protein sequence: CATSTATIQEARETQYF.